The 26 T cell receptor beta chains given below trace back to one sample, sequenced in a study of cytomegalovirus exposure and HLA in healthy donors. Using immunoSEQ multiplex PCR, the repertoire was profiled, and TCRdb retains in-frame clones only, with some absent. The sample has some 200,000 clones, approximately 83% seen once; the top ten hold under 3.5%. Sequencing was performed on PBMCs. These receptors were taken from a woman under 30 in good health and CMV-seropositive.

In this sample, this clone turned up once. This chain's CDR3 is CASSLVQRGPAHEQFF. DNA for the CDR3: TGTGCCAGCAGCTTAGTCCAGCGGGGGCCGGCCCATGAGCAGTTCTTC. The chain joins TRBV7-6 to TRBJ2-1; TRBD2 agrees at 8 bases. The V and J ends lost 1 base and 8 bases, in that order; junction bases with no gene match: 10. In germline, CDR1 is SGHVS, CDR2 FNYEAQ. The CDR3 totals 16 residues.

The rearrangement uses TRBV6-5 and TRBJ1-1; 7 bases are a match to TRBD1. J lost 11 bases, V lost 7 bases, and 7 bases had no gene match. This CDR3 region has 11 residues. CDR1 and CDR2 from the germline V gene are MNHEY and SVGAGI. The CDR3 sequence is CASNDRVAAFF. DNA for the CDR3: TGTGCCAGCAACGACAGGGTGGCGGCTTTCTTT.

In the case of this clone: A junction boundary mismatches the germline segment, possibly from a read error. V usage is TRBV15 and J usage is TRBJ2-1; TRBD2 matches 8 bases. Germline V gene lookup returns CDR1 LNHNV and CDR2 YYDKDF (reference sequence). This CDR3 is 16 amino acids long. In DNA, the CDR3 is TGTGCCACCAGCCGAGACCCCGGCCTAGCGGGCAATGAGCAGTTCTTC. This codes for CATSRDPGLAGNEQFF.

The chain is built from TRBV9 and TRBJ2-7, with D hard to call. Germline V CDR1 and CDR2: SGDLS, YYNGEE. V was pared by 2 bases and J by 0 bases, with 9 bases between. This CDR3 comprises 14 residues. The CDR3 nucleotides are TGTGCCAGCAGCGTGGCAGAAAGCTCCTACGAGCAGTACTTC. Its protein product is CASSVAESSYEQYF.

This clone was seen just once. The chain employs TRBV9 and TRBJ1-5, with no clear D. Germline V gene data show CDR1 as SGDLS and CDR2 as YYNGEE. The V end was cut by 0 bases, the J end by 0 bases, with 4 bases between. The CDR3 covers 14 residues. The CDR3: CASSVDYSNQPQHF. CDR3 nucleotides: TGTGCCAGCAGCGTAGACTATAGCAATCAGCCCCAGCATTTT. Full variable domain (outside the CDR3, taken from reference TRBV9 and TRBJ1-5): DSGVTQTPKHLITATGQRVTLRCSPRSGDLSVYWYQQSLDQGLQFLIQYYNGEERAKGNILERFSAQQFPDLHSELNLSSLELGDSALYFCASSVDYSNQPQHFGDGTRLSIL.

The chain is built from TRBV27 and TRBJ2-7; 7 bases are shared with TRBD1. Germline trimming cut 8 bases from V and 7 bases from J; bases unmatched to any gene: 11. Per germline, CDR1 MNHEY and CDR2 SMNVEV (reference sequence). The CDR3 length is 13 residues. CDR3 coding DNA: TGTGCCAGCGGCTTAAGACAGGGACGAGAGCAGTACTTC. Translating gives CASGLRQGREQYF.

The genes are TRBV6-6 and TRBJ2-2; D might be TRBD2 (7 bases). V lost 6 bases and J 4 bases, leaving 9 bases between the germline ends. Germline CDR1 and CDR2: MNHNY and SVGAGI (reference sequence). This CDR3 region has 13 residues. CDR3 DNA: TGTGCCAGCAGGGGGGGGCCCACCGGGGAGCTGTTTTTT. It translates to CASRGGPTGELFF.

This clone was seen a few times. This chain joins TRBV7-2 and TRBJ2-4; D gene ambiguous. Germline V gives CDR1 SGHTA, CDR2 FQGNSA. V dropped 5 bases and J dropped 7 bases, with 9 bases sitting between them. The CDR3 is made up of 12 amino acids. The CDR3 loop is CASSPGHNIQYF. CDR3 DNA sequence: TGTGCCAGCAGCCCGGGTCACAACATTCAGTACTTC.

The chain joins TRBV19 to TRBJ1-1; D gene ambiguous. Trimming pared 1 base from V and 5 bases from J, leaving 11 bases between. CDR3 length equals 14 residues. Germline V CDR1 and CDR2: LNHDA, SQIVND (reference sequence). The CDR3 here is CASSIVIGGTEAFF. CDR3 bases: TGTGCCAGTAGTATAGTGATAGGAGGAACTGAAGCTTTCTTT.

The sample holds a few counts of this clone. The junction departs from germline at one end; a sequencing error may be responsible. The chain links TRBV19 to TRBJ2-5; D may be TRBD2 (5 bases). This CDR3 region has 13 residues. Looked up from germline, CDR1 is LNHDA and CDR2 is SQIVND (reference sequence). As DNA, the CDR3 is TGTGCCAGTAGCATAGCGTACCAAGAGACCCAGTACTTC. This codes for CASSIAYQETQYF.

The CDR3 spells CASSRGLATYNEQFF. For the CDR3, the DNA is TGTGCCAGCAGCAGAGGACTAGCGACCTACAATGAGCAGTTCTTC. The chain couples TRBV5-8 to TRBJ2-1, with 9 bases that match TRBD2. The J segment lost 2 bases and the V segment lost 4 bases, leaving 4 bases of the junction unmatched. The germline gives CDR1 SGHTS, CDR2 YDEGEE. CDR3 length equals 15 residues. Together with reference TRBV5-8 and TRBJ2-1, the CDR3 gives the full variable domain: EAGVTQSPTHLIKTRGQQATLRCSPISGHTSVYWYQQALGLGLQFLLWYDEGEERNRGNFPPRFSGRQFPNYSSELNVNALELEDSALYLCASSRGLATYNEQFFGPGTRLTVL.

The gene calls are TRBV10-3 and TRBJ1-2; 7 bases are shared with TRBD1. The V gene's germline CDR1 is ENHRY and CDR2 SYGVKD. The CDR3 is 14 amino acids. V dropped 0 bases and J dropped 8; count of bases not matched to a gene: 6. The CDR3 sequence: CAISESDRVEGYTF. The DNA of the CDR3 is TGTGCCATCAGTGAGTCCGACAGGGTGGAAGGCTACACCTTC.

This clone was seen a few times. The gene calls are TRBV6-5 and TRBJ2-7, with D possibly being TRBD2 (5 bases). This CDR3 has 13 residues. Trimming took off 11 bases at V and 2 bases at J, with 16 bases between the two ends. The germline gives CDR1 MNHEY, CDR2 SVGAGI. The CDR3 region is CAVRPGVPYEQYF. In nucleotides, the CDR3 is TGTGCCGTTAGGCCCGGGGTCCCCTACGAGCAGTACTTC.

This chain joins TRBV7-8 and TRBJ1-4; tentative D call: TRBD1 (5 bases). CDR1 and CDR2 (germline): SGHVS, FQNEAQ. This CDR3 comprises 17 residues. V was pared by 5 bases and J by 5 bases, with 21 bases between. The DNA for the CDR3 is TGTGCCAGCAGCAAAGACAGACACGCCGCAATGAATGAAAAACTGTTTTTT. This sequence encodes CASSKDRHAAMNEKLFF.

The chain links TRBV4-1 to TRBJ1-2, with a possible D match to TRBD1 (6 bases). V lost 3 bases and J lost 4, with 12 bases in between. CDR1 and CDR2 (germline): MGHRA, YSYEKL. This CDR3 is built from 14 residues. CDR3 loop: CASSHNREPYGYTF. CDR3 bases: TGCGCCAGCAGCCATAACAGGGAACCCTATGGCTACACCTTC.

The V call is TRBV27, the J call TRBJ2-1; D is possibly TRBD2 (6 bases). The V gene lost 3 bases and the J gene lost 8 bases, with 17 bases spanning the gap. This CDR3 spans 15 amino acids. Germline V CDR1 and CDR2: MNHEY, SMNVEV (reference sequence). The CDR3 nucleotides read TGTGCCAGCAGTTTTCTCCAGGGAGGTGTGGATGAGCAGTTCTTC. This codes for CASSFLQGGVDEQFF.

The genes are TRBV5-1 and TRBJ1-3, with 7 bases matching TRBD1. V lost 4 bases to trimming and J lost 0 bases; unmatched junction nucleotides: 4. The CDR3 has 15 residues. Germline V gives CDR1 SGHRS, CDR2 YFSETQ. CDR3 residues: CASSIGTDSGNTIYF. The CDR3 nucleotides are TGCGCCAGCAGCATCGGGACAGACTCTGGAAACACCATATATTTT.

This chain connects TRBV5-6 to TRBJ1-2; 8 bases map to TRBD1. The V gene's germline CDR1 is SGHDT and CDR2 YYEEEE. V was pared by 0 bases and J by 4 bases, with 11 bases of the junction left unmatched. This CDR3 comprises 17 residues. The chain's CDR3 is CASSLGGQGSSRYGYTF. The CDR3 region has the DNA TGTGCCAGCAGCTTGGGCGGACAGGGCAGCAGTCGCTATGGCTACACCTTC. The full variable domain, its missing parts supplied by reference TRBV5-6 and TRBJ1-2, is DAGVTQSPTHLIKTRGQQVTLRCSPKSGHDTVSWYQQALGQGPQFIFQYYEEEERQRGNFPDRFSGHQFPNYSSELNVNALLLGDSALYLCASSLGGQGSSRYGYTFGSGTRLTVV.

The chain employs TRBV4-1 and TRBJ1-1; D is undetermined. Germline CDR1 is MGHRA and CDR2 is YSYEKL. The CDR3 is 18 residues long. With 0 bases removed from V and 1 base from J, the gap between germline ends came to 18 bases. The CDR3 nucleotides read TGCGCCAGCAGCCAAGATAAGTTACCACCCGGGTGGAACACTGAAGCTTTCTTT. Translating gives CASSQDKLPPGWNTEAFF.

Many counts were recorded for this clone. The rearrangement links TRBV10-3 to TRBJ1-1; 9 positions match TRBD1. Germline CDR1 is ENHRY and CDR2 is SYGVKD. The CDR3 runs to 16 residues. Trimming cost V 10 bases and J 1 base; bases outside gene matches: 13. The CDR3 protein is CASNSGTGRANTEAFF. CDR3 nucleotides: TGTGCCAGCAATTCCGGGACAGGGAGGGCGAACACTGAAGCTTTCTTT.

This clone appeared a few times. The rearrangement uses TRBV5-1 and TRBJ1-2, with 9 bases lining up with TRBD1. Germline CDR1 reads SGHRS; CDR2 reads YFSETQ. V trimming: 4 bases; J trimming: 5 bases; junction bases outside the gene matches: 6. This CDR3 comprises 14 residues. For the CDR3, the DNA is TGCGCCAGCAGCCCGGGACAGGGCAATTATGGCTACACCTTC. Translated, it gives CASSPGQGNYGYTF.

The chain has TRBV28 and TRBJ1-4, with 8 bases that match TRBD1. V lost 2 bases and J lost 3; bases outside the gene matches: 11. Germline V gene lookup returns CDR1 MDHEN and CDR2 SYDVKM. The length of the CDR3 is 18 residues. CDR3 sequence (DNA): TGTGCCAGCAGTTTACCCCAACAGGGGGTAGTGGCTAATGAAAAACTGTTTTTT. It translates to CASSLPQQGVVANEKLFF.

V gene TRBV9 combines with J gene TRBJ1-5; no firm D call. Germline assignment: CDR1 SGDLS and CDR2 YYNGEE. Trimming took off 3 bases at V and 7 bases at J, with 14 bases between the two ends. The CDR3 covers 14 residues. In DNA form, the CDR3 reads TGTGCCAGCAGCGATGGGGAGAGAAGACAGCCCCAGCATTTT. Amino acids: CASSDGERRQPQHF.

This clone came up once. This chain connects TRBV7-8 to TRBJ2-6; possibly TRBD1 for D (6 bases). Trimming pared 6 bases from V and 0 bases from J, leaving 12 bases between. Germline CDR1 is SGHVS and CDR2 is FQNEAQ. This CDR3 contains 16 residues. This CDR3 reads CASRRDILSGANVLTF. CDR3 sequence (DNA): TGTGCCAGCAGGAGGGACATACTCTCTGGGGCCAACGTCCTGACTTTC. Full variable domain (missing parts from reference TRBV7-8 and TRBJ2-6): GAGVSQSPRYKVAKRGQDVALRCDPISGHVSLFWYQQALGQGPEFLTYFQNEAQLDKSGLPSDRFFAERPEGSVSTLKIQRTQQEDSAVYLCASRRDILSGANVLTFGAGSRLTVL.

The chain recombines TRBV4-1 with TRBJ2-3, with D maybe TRBD2 (5 bases). Trimming shortened V by 4 bases and J by 1 base, and 12 bases separated the two germline ends. The CDR3 spans 15 residues. Germline V lookup: CDR1 MGHRA, CDR2 YSYEKL. This CDR3 reads CASSPHGVGTDTQYF. The CDR3 bases are TGCGCCAGCAGCCCCCACGGGGTGGGCACAGATACGCAGTATTTT.

The chain couples TRBV11-1 to TRBJ2-6; D is ambiguous. CDR1 and CDR2 (germline): SGHAT, FQDESV (reference sequence). CDR3 length: 15 amino acids. V was cut by 7 bases and J by 0 bases, with 10 bases left in between. Written as DNA, the CDR3 is TGTGCCAGCACCCCTGGCAGCTCTGGGGCCAACGTCCTGACTTTC. Translated, it gives CASTPGSSGANVLTF.